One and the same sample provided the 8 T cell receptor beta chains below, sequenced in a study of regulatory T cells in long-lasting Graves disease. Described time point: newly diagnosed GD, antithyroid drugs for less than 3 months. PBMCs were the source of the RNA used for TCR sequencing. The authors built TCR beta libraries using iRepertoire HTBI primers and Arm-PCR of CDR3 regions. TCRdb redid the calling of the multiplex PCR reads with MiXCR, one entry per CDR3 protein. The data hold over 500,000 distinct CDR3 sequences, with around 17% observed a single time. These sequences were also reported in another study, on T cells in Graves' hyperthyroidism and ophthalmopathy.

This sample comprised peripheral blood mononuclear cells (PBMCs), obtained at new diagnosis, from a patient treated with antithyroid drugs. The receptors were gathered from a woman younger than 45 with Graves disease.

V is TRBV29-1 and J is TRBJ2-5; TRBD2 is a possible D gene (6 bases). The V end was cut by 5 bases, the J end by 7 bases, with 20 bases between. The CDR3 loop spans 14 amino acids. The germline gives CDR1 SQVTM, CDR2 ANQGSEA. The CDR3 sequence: CSVRISGGSATQYF. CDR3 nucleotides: TGCAGCGTTCGAATTAGCGGAGGCAGTGCGACCCAGTACTTC.

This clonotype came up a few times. The CDR3 DNA sequence: TGTGCCAGCAGCGCGGACAGGGTCTCTGGAAACACCATATATTTT. Translating it yields CASSADRVSGNTIYF. The chain links TRBV2 to TRBJ1-3, with 8 bases aligning to TRBD1. V lost 6 bases, J lost 0 bases, and 4 bases stayed unmatched. The CDR3 loop spans 15 amino acids. Per the germline V gene, CDR1 is SNHLY and CDR2 is FYNNEI.

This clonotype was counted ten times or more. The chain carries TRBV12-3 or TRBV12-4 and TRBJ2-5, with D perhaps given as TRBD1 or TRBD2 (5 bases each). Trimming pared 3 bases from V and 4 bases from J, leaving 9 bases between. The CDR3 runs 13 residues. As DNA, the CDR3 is TGTGCCAGCAGTTTTGCAGGGAGAGAGACCCAGTACTTC. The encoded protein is CASSFAGRETQYF.

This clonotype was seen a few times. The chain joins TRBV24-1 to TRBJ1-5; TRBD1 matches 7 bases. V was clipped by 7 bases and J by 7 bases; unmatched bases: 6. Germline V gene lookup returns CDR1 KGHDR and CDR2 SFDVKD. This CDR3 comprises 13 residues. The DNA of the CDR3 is TGTGCCACCAGCGACAGGGCCCTCCAGCCCCAGCATTTT. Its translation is CATSDRALQPQHF.

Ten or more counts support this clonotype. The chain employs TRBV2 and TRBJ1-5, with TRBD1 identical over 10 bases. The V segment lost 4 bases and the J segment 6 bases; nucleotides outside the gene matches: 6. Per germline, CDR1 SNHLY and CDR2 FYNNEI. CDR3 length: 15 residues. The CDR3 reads CASSAGTGVGQPQHF. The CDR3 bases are TGTGCCAGCAGTGCCGGGACAGGGGTTGGTCAGCCCCAGCATTTT.

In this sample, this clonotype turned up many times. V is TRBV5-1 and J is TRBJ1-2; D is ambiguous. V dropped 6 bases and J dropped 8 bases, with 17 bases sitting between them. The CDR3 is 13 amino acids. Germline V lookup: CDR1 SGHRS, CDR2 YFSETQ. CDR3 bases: TGCGCCAGCACCACTGGAGGTTCGTGGGGCTACACCTTC. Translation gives CASTTGGSWGYTF.

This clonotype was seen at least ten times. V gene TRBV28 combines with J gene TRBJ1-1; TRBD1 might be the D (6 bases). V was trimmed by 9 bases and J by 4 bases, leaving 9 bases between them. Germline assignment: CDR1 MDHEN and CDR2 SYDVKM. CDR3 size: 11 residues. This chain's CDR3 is CASTGFTEAFF. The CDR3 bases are TGTGCCAGTACAGGGTTCACTGAAGCTTTCTTT.

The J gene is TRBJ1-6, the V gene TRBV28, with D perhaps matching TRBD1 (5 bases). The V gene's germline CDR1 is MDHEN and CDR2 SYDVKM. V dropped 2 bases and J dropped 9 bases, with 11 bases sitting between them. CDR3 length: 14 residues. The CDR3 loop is CASSLAGPGSPLHF. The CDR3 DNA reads TGTGCCAGCAGTTTAGCAGGGCCAGGTTCACCCCTCCACTTT. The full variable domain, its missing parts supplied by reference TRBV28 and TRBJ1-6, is DVKVTQSSRYLVKRTGEKVFLECVQDMDHENMFWYRQDPGLGLRLIYFSYDVKMKEKGDIPEGYSVSREKKERFSLILESASTNQTSMYLCASSLAGPGSPLHFGNGTRLTVT.